The next 3 T cell receptor beta chains were all read from a single sample in a study of T-cell memory formation after mild COVID-19. TCRdb redid the calling of the 5' RACE reads with MiXCR, one entry per CDR3 protein. In the table there are approximately 60,000 distinct CDR3 sequences, roughly 9.5% of which are singletons. The sequencing sample was made of PBMCs or a T cell subset sorted from them (not recorded which). The receptors were gathered from a man younger than 35 who had mild COVID-19 (a few samples of this study predate the infection). Cell type and time point are not known.

The chain combines TRBV7-2 with TRBJ1-6; no reliable D call. Between the trimmed V and J ends, which lost 3 bases and 9 bases, there was a span of 12 bases. The CDR3 consists of 14 residues. Germline CDR1 SGHTA, CDR2 FQGNSA. In nucleotides, the CDR3 is TGTGCCAGCAGCTTTCCGACCCTAGGTTCACCCCTCCACTTT. It translates to CASSFPTLGSPLHF.

The chain employs TRBV6-5 and TRBJ2-4, with 10 bases that match TRBD2. The ends lost 3 bases at V and 7 bases at J; junction bases unmatched: 3. CDR1 and CDR2 (germline): MNHEY, SVGAGI. CDR3 length equals 14 residues. CDR3 amino acids: CASSYGTSENIQYF. CDR3 in DNA: TGTGCCAGCAGTTATGGGACTAGCGAGAACATTCAGTACTTC.

This clonotype was seen repeatedly, ten times or more. This chain links TRBV7-8 with TRBJ2-5; 7 bases align to TRBD2. V dropped 5 bases and J dropped 6; count of bases not matched to a gene: 9. CDR1 SGHVS and CDR2 FQNEAQ come from the germline V gene. The CDR3 spans 14 residues. The CDR3 sequence is CASSQAGDLQTQYF. As DNA, the CDR3 is TGTGCCAGCAGCCAGGCGGGGGACTTGCAGACCCAGTACTTC.